The 20 T cell receptor beta chains given below trace back to one sample, sequenced in a study of lymphopenia after photon versus proton radiotherapy. The repertoire was sequenced with immunoSEQ multiplex PCR; TCRdb's copy has only in-frame clones and lacks some. The data show around 29,000 clones, approximately 80% seen once. The sequences come from peripheral blood, collected from a patient treated with proton-based radiotherapy. These receptors came from a woman between 65 and 79 years old with pancreatic cancer.

V gene TRBV7-9 combines with J gene TRBJ2-7; D is undetermined. CDR3 length equals 13 residues. Trimming shortened V by 1 base and J by 2 bases, and 6 bases separated the two germline ends. Per germline, CDR1 SEHNR and CDR2 FQNEAQ (reference sequence). The CDR3 sequence: CASSLEDTYEQYF. The DNA for the CDR3 is TGTGCCAGCAGCTTAGAAGATACCTACGAGCAGTACTTC.

This clone was counted a few times. The gene calls are TRBV30 and TRBJ1-5; the D is unclear. This CDR3 is 12 amino acids long. Per the germline V gene, CDR1 is GTSNPN and CDR2 is SVGIG (reference sequence). Trimming pared 1 base from V and 8 bases from J, leaving 9 bases between. CDR3 sequence: CAWSEAAEPQHF. CDR3 bases: TGTGCCTGGAGTGAGGCTGCGGAGCCCCAGCATTTT.

The table lists this clone with a few counts. The rearrangement links TRBV27 to TRBJ2-1; a possible D gene is TRBD2 (6 bases). Trimming removed 1 base from V and 0 bases from J, with 10 bases in between. The germline CDR1 and CDR2 sequences are MNHEY and SMNVEV (reference sequence). The CDR3 has 16 amino acids. CDR3 DNA: TGTGCCAGCAGTTTATGGACCGGGAGCTCCTACAATGAGCAGTTCTTC. This encodes CASSLWTGSSYNEQFF.

By proportion, this clone is medium-sized (0.01 to 0.1%). The chain has TRBV5-4 and TRBJ1-1; D is possibly TRBD1 (6 bases). The germline V and J ends were trimmed by 9 bases and 4 bases, with 16 bases remaining between them. In germline, CDR1 is SGHNT, CDR2 YYREEE (reference sequence). This CDR3 comprises 13 residues. CDR3 protein: CATRTDRGTEAFF. DNA of the CDR3: TGTGCCACTAGGACAGACCGGGGCACTGAAGCTTTCTTT.

This clone occurred once. The chain combines TRBV28 with TRBJ2-1; 14 nucleotides line up with TRBD2. V dropped 5 bases and J dropped 2; count of bases not matched to a gene: 8. Germline V lookup: CDR1 MDHEN, CDR2 SYDVKM. The CDR3 sequence is 18 residues long. This chain's CDR3 is CASSPSSGLAGAYNEQFF. CDR3 nucleotide sequence: TGTGCCAGCAGTCCCTCGTCGGGACTAGCGGGAGCCTACAATGAGCAGTTCTTC.

The V gene is TRBV5-4, the J gene TRBJ2-2; D may correspond to TRBD1 or TRBD2 (6 bases each). V was clipped by 2 bases and J by 3 bases, with 8 bases between them. This CDR3 region has 14 residues. Germline CDR1 is SGHNT and CDR2 is YYREEE (reference sequence). The CDR3, as DNA: TGTGCCAGCAGCTTCGGGGGCGACACCGGGGAGCTGTTTTTT. It encodes CASSFGGDTGELFF.

The V and J genes are TRBV5-1 and TRBJ2-6; tentatively, D is TRBD1 (6 bases). Germline CDR1 SGHRS, CDR2 YFSETQ. The CDR3 is made up of 13 amino acids. The V gene lost 9 bases and the J gene lost 2 bases, with 9 bases spanning the gap. The DNA of the CDR3 is TGCGCCATCAGGGGCCCTGGGGCCAACGTCCTGACTTTC. Protein product: CAIRGPGANVLTF.

The genes are TRBV28 and TRBJ1-3; D not resolved. The CDR3 extends over 14 amino acids. V was shortened by 6 bases and J by 0 bases, with 9 bases between the two germline ends. In germline, CDR1 is MDHEN, CDR2 SYDVKM. CDR3 in DNA: TGTGCCAGCAGACGGACCGGCTCTGGAAACACCATATATTTT. This gives the protein CASRRTGSGNTIYF.

The V gene is TRBV28, the J gene TRBJ2-7; the D is unclear. The CDR3 loop spans 16 amino acids. Germline loops: CDR1 MDHEN, CDR2 SYDVKM. The V end lost 4 bases, the J end lost 0 bases, and 16 bases lay between the germline ends. The CDR3 loop is CASSSIQAPSSYEQYF. The CDR3 DNA follows: TGTGCCAGCAGTTCCATTCAGGCCCCGAGCTCCTACGAGCAGTACTTC.

This clone was picked up a small number of times. The chain links TRBV28 to TRBJ2-3, with TRBD1 identical over 7 bases. V shed 4 bases, J shed 0 bases, and the junction held 7 bases outside the gene matches. Germline V gene lookup returns CDR1 MDHEN and CDR2 SYDVKM. The CDR3 sequence is 16 residues long. The CDR3 region is CASSSPGTASTDTQYF. The CDR3 DNA reads as TGTGCCAGCAGTTCTCCCGGGACAGCTAGCACAGATACGCAGTATTTT.

The V call is TRBV7-2, the J call TRBJ2-4; no clear D. CDR1 is SGHTA and CDR2 is FQGNSA in the germline V gene. The CDR3 spans 15 residues. V was trimmed by 10 bases and J by 8 bases, leaving 24 bases between them. This CDR3 reads CAISPTANYRDIQYF. CDR3 nucleotides: TGTGCCATCTCGCCAACAGCGAACTATAGGGACATTCAGTACTTC.

This chain connects TRBV5-8 to TRBJ2-3; D unresolved. Germline V gives CDR1 SGHTS, CDR2 YDEGEE. This CDR3 is 14 amino acids long. V lost 3 bases and J 0 bases, leaving 8 bases between the germline ends. CDR3 coding DNA: TGTGCCAGCAGCTATGGTAGCAGCACAGATACGCAGTATTTT. Translated, it gives CASSYGSSTDTQYF.

This chain connects TRBV30 to TRBJ2-2, with 13 bases aligning to TRBD2. The CDR3 totals 14 residues. The J segment lost 5 bases and the V segment lost 8 bases, leaving 5 bases of the junction unmatched. Germline V gives CDR1 GTSNPN, CDR2 SVGIG (reference sequence). The CDR3 DNA sequence: TGTGCCGGGACTAGCGGGAAGGGAACCGGGGAGCTGTTTTTT. This gives the protein CAGTSGKGTGELFF.

V gene TRBV30 combines with J gene TRBJ1-5; D unresolved. There are 17 residues in the CDR3. The V end was cut by 0 bases, the J end by 0 bases, with 15 bases between. CDR1 and CDR2 from the germline V gene are GTSNPN and SVGIG (reference sequence). CDR3 amino acids: CAWSVPGLHVSNQPQHF. The CDR3 region has the DNA TGTGCCTGGAGTGTACCCGGTTTACACGTTAGCAATCAGCCCCAGCATTTT.

On this clone: Other DNA sequences in this sample translate to the same CDR3. The rearrangement links TRBV29-1 to TRBJ1-1; D remains ambiguous. The V end lost 7 bases, the J end lost 1 base, and 7 bases lay between the germline ends. This CDR3 has 11 residues. In germline, CDR1 is SQVTM, CDR2 ANQGSEA. This CDR3 reads CSARQNTEAFF. CDR3 sequence (DNA): TGCAGCGCCCGACAGAACACTGAAGCTTTCTTT.

The CDR3 bases are TGCAGCGTTGAAAGGCAGGGGGCGGGAGAGCAGTACTTC. The encoded protein is CSVERQGAGEQYF. V usage is TRBV29-1 and J usage is TRBJ2-7; 8 positions match TRBD1. Per the germline V gene, CDR1 is SQVTM and CDR2 is ANQGSEA. V trimming: 2 bases; J trimming: 7 bases; junction bases outside the gene matches: 7. The CDR3 has 13 amino acids.

This chain uses TRBV19 with TRBJ2-3, with TRBD2 as a possible D gene (6 bases). The V gene lost 5 bases and the J gene lost 2 bases, with 11 bases spanning the gap. This CDR3 has 14 residues. CDR1 and CDR2 (germline): LNHDA, SQIVND (reference sequence). The CDR3 reads CASSPTSSTDTQYF. DNA of the CDR3: TGTGCCAGTAGTCCAACTAGCTCCACAGATACGCAGTATTTT.

CDR3 amino acids: CASKGQVGEKLFF. In DNA form, the CDR3 reads TGTGCCAGCAAAGGACAGGTGGGCGAAAAACTGTTTTTT. The chain couples TRBV2 to TRBJ1-4; 7 bases map to TRBD1. V lost 7 bases to trimming and J lost 8 bases; unmatched junction nucleotides: 7. The CDR3 spans 13 residues. The germline CDR1 and CDR2 sequences are SNHLY and FYNNEI. Drawing the rest from reference TRBV2 and TRBJ1-4, the complete variable domain is EPEVTQTPSHQVTQMGQEVILRCVPISNHLYFYWYRQILGQKVEFLVSFYNNEISEKSEIFDDQFSVERPDGSNFTLKIRSTKLEDSAMYFCASKGQVGEKLFFGSGTQLSVL.

The chain uses TRBV5-1 and TRBJ1-1; TRBD1 is a possible D gene (5 bases). This CDR3 is built from 14 residues. V was clipped by 3 bases and J by 7 bases, with 16 bases between them. Germline V gene lookup returns CDR1 SGHRS and CDR2 YFSETQ. The DNA for the CDR3 is TGCGCCAGCAGCTCCGAGACAGAAGGCGGTGAAGCTTTCTTT. Protein sequence: CASSSETEGGEAFF. The full variable domain, rest sourced from reference TRBV5-1 and TRBJ1-1, is KAGVTQTPRYLIKTRGQQVTLSCSPISGHRSVSWYQQTPGQGLQFLFEYFSETQRNKGNFPGRFSGRQFSNSRSEMNVSTLELGDSALYLCASSSETEGGEAFFGQGTRLTVV.

V usage is TRBV7-9 and J usage is TRBJ1-2; D gene uncertain. V shed 5 bases and J shed 0 bases, with 16 bases lying between them. Germline V lookup: CDR1 SEHNR, CDR2 FQNEAQ (reference sequence). This CDR3 has 16 amino acids. The CDR3 DNA is TGTGCCAGCAGCCTAAGTTCTGGGTCAGCTAACTATGGCTACACCTTC. Translated: CASSLSSGSANYGYTF.